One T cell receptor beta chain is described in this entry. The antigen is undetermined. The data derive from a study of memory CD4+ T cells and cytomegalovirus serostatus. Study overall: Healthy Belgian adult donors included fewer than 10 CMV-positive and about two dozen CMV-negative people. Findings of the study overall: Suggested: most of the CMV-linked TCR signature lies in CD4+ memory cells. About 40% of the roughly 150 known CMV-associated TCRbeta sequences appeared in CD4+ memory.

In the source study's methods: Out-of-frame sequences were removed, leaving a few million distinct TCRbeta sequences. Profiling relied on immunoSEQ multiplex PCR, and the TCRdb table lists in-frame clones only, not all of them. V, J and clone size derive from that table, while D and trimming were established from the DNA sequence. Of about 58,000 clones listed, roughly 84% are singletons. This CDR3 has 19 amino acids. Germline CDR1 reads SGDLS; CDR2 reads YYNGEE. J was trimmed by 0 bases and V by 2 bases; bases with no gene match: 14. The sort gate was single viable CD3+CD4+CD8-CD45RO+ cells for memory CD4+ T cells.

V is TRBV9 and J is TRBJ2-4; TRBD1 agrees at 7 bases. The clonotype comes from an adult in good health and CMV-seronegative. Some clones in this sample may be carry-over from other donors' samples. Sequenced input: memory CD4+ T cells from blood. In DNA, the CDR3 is TGTGCCAGCAGCGTTAAACAGGGGCCGTTAATTTTAGCCAAAAACATTCAGTACTTC. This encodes CASSVKQGPLILAKNIQYF.